This is a list of T cell receptor beta chains from one sample in a study of shared clonotypes between healthy human individuals. The assay was immunoSEQ multiplex PCR, and TCRdb's table has in-frame clones only and misses some. The table has under 2,500,000 clones, 90% to 96% seen once. Material for sequencing was naive CD4+ T cells sorted from blood. These receptors were obtained from a man aged 18 to 30 in good health. Both conserved end residues are part of each CDR3. Fields, in order: D gene, clone size, J gene, V gene, CDR3 DNA, CDR3 protein. The D gene is left open where the match is weak. Part of the rows lack a size; the others show once, few, many or a class for expanded clones.

- | - | TRBJ2-3 | TRBV29-1 | TGCAGCGTTGAAGCCCCTGCCGGGGCAGATACGCAGTATTTT | CSVEAPAGADTQYF
TRBD1 | - | TRBJ1-4 | TRBV4-1 | TGCGCCAGCAGCCGCCCTACAGGGGAGGTAGCTAATGAAAAACTGTTTTTT | CASSRPTGEVANEKLFF
- | once | TRBJ1-1 | TRBV28 | TGTGCCAGCAGTCCGTTTGACAAGACTGAAGCTTTCTTT | CASSPFDKTEAFF
- | - | TRBJ2-5 | TRBV19 | TGTGCCAGTAGTTTCCAAGGGGGCCAAGAGACCCAGTACTTC | CASSFQGGQETQYF
- | - | TRBJ2-1 | TRBV5-4 | TGTGCCAGCAGCTTGAATCCAGGACAGTATTCCTACAATGAGCAGTTCTTC | CASSLNPGQYSYNEQFF
- | - | TRBJ2-1 | TRBV7-9 | TGTGCCAGCAGCTCAGGGTCTAGCTCCTACAATGAGCAGTTCTTC | CASSSGSSSYNEQFF
- | - | TRBJ1-1 | TRBV20-1 | TGCAGTGCTACCCGAGTGGCTGAAGCTTTCTTT | CSATRVAEAFF
- | - | TRBJ2-7 | TRBV4-2 | TGTGCCAGCAGCCAAGAAACCGGTTATCAGTACTTC | CASSQETGYQYF
- | - | TRBJ1-1 | TRBV7-9 | TGTGCCAGCAGCTTAGGGGAGGTCAACACTGAAGCTTTCTTT | CASSLGEVNTEAFF
- | - | TRBJ2-1 | TRBV5-4 | TGTGCCAGCAGCGGGGCCGAGACTCTGTTCCATGAGCAGTTCTTC | CASSGAETLFHEQFF